The 10 T cell receptor beta chains listed next were all sequenced from one sample in a study of T cells after yellow fever vaccination. Using its own MiXCR run on the 5' RACE reads, TCRdb lists one record per CDR3 protein. The repertoire includes roughly 85,000 distinct CDR3 sequences, about 14% of them detected once, and roughly 24% sits in the top ten. The material was CD8+ T cells not binding an NS4B(214-222) dextramer, sorted from PBMCs, obtained approximately 22 days after the first yellow fever vaccination. The receptors were sampled from a man between 18 and 35 years old who received the YFV17D yellow fever vaccine.

The chain combines TRBV9 with TRBJ1-1, with D tentatively TRBD1 (6 bases). The germline CDR1 and CDR2 sequences are SGDLS and YYNGEE. This CDR3 is built from 13 residues. V lost 4 bases to trimming and J lost 5 bases, with 12 bases between them. CDR3 sequence reads: CASSLGGRTEAFF. Written as DNA, the CDR3 is TGTGCCAGCAGCCTAGGGGGGAGGACTGAAGCTTTCTTT.

This clonotype was recorded a few times. This sequence joins TRBV5-1 and TRBJ1-4, with a weak D call TRBD1 (5 bases). Trimming took off 0 bases at V and 0 bases at J, with 6 bases between the two ends. The germline V gene has CDR1 SGHRS and CDR2 YFSETQ. The CDR3 is made up of 15 amino acids. The CDR3 bases are TGCGCCAGCAGCTTGGGACAGTCAACTAATGAAAAACTGTTTTTT. It codes for CASSLGQSTNEKLFF.

There are a few counts of this clonotype. The chain employs TRBV11-3 and TRBJ2-3; D uncertain. Deletions cut 5 bases from V and 5 bases from J, with 14 bases between. Germline V CDR1 and CDR2: SGHNT, YENEEA. The length of the CDR3 is 14 residues. CDR3: CASSHTTKGDTQYF. CDR3 nucleotide sequence: TGTGCCAGCAGCCATACCACTAAGGGAGATACGCAGTATTTT.

The J gene is TRBJ2-7, the V gene TRBV15; 7 bases align to TRBD1. The length of the CDR3 is 14 residues. V gave up 1 base and J gave up 3 bases; unmatched junction bases: 3. Germline-derived CDR1 and CDR2 are LNHNV and YYDKDF (reference sequence). The CDR3 spells CATSRAGTVYEQYF. DNA for the CDR3: TGTGCCACCAGCAGAGCCGGGACAGTCTACGAGCAGTACTTC.

The rearrangement joins TRBV4-3 to TRBJ2-5, with TRBD2 as a possible D gene (7 bases). Germline V lookup: CDR1 LGHNA, CDR2 YSLEER. V dropped 4 bases and J dropped 2 bases, with 17 bases sitting between them. The length of the CDR3 is 16 residues. CDR3 coding DNA: TGCGCCAGCAGCCGCCGTAGTGGGGGGGCTCAAGAGACCCAGTACTTC. Translation gives CASSRRSGGAQETQYF.

The gene calls are TRBV7-2 and TRBJ1-2; 7 bases agree with TRBD1. Germline CDR1 reads SGHTA; CDR2 reads FQGNSA. V lost 2 bases, J lost 2 bases, and 8 bases stayed unmatched. This CDR3 contains 16 residues. Here the CDR3 DNA reads TGTGCCAGCAGCTTACCGAGGGCAGGGGGAAACTATGGCTACACCTTC. Residues: CASSLPRAGGNYGYTF.

The chain joins TRBV27 to TRBJ2-2, with no clear D. V was shortened by 5 bases and J by 1 base, with 11 bases between the two germline ends. The germline gives CDR1 MNHEY, CDR2 SMNVEV (reference sequence). The CDR3 has 15 amino acids. The CDR3 region has the DNA TGTGCCAGCAGTACCGTCGCAGGGAACACCGGGGAGCTGTTTTTT. It codes for CASSTVAGNTGELFF.

This clonotype was counted only a few times. The V call is TRBV11-2, the J call TRBJ2-1; D is unclear. The CDR3 length is 11 residues. Germline V gene data show CDR1 as SGHAT and CDR2 as FQNNGV. The ends were cut back, 3 bases at V and 7 bases at J, with 4 bases in the middle. The CDR3 DNA reads as TGTGCCAGCAGCTTCAAAAATGAGCAGTTCTTC. Translating gives CASSFKNEQFF. Drawing the rest from reference TRBV11-2 and TRBJ2-1, the complete variable domain is EAGVAQSPRYKIIEKRQSVAFWCNPISGHATLYWYQQILGQGPKLLIQFQNNGVVDDSQLPKDRFSAERLKGVDSTLKIQPAKLEDSAVYLCASSFKNEQFFGPGTRLTVL.

The chain is built from TRBV7-2 and TRBJ2-5, with TRBD2 matching 13 bases. Germline V gives CDR1 SGHTA, CDR2 FQGNSA. V shed 4 bases, J shed 5 bases, and the junction held 4 bases outside the gene matches. The CDR3 contains 15 residues. The CDR3 here is CASSWGLAGYETQYF. CDR3 bases: TGTGCCAGCAGCTGGGGACTAGCGGGGTACGAGACCCAGTACTTC.

Many counts were recorded for this clonotype. The CDR3 spells CASSQRGVVVDTEAFF. The CDR3 DNA sequence: TGTGCCAGCAGCCAAAGGGGGGTCGTAGTGGATACTGAAGCTTTCTTT. The chain couples TRBV3-1 to TRBJ1-1; possible D gene TRBD1, 6 bases. V lost 2 bases, J lost 5 bases, and 18 bases lay in between. Germline assignment: CDR1 LGHDT and CDR2 YNNKEL (reference sequence). There are 16 residues in the CDR3. Based on the CDR3 plus reference TRBV3-1 and TRBJ1-1, the full variable domain is DTAVSQTPKYLVTQMGNDKSIKCEQNLGHDTMYWYKQDSKKFLKIMFSYNNKELIINETVPNRFSPKSPDKAHLNLHINSLELGDSAVYFCASSQRGVVVDTEAFFGQGTRLTVV.